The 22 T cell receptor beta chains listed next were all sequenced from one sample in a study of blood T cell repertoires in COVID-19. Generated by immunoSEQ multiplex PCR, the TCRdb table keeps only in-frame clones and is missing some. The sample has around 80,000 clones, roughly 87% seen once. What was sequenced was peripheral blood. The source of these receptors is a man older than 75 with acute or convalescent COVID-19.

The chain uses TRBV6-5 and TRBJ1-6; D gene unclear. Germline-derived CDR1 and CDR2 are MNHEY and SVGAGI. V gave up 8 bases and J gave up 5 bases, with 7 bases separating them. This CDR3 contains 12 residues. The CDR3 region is CASLADNSPLHF. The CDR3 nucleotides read TGTGCCAGCTTGGCCGATAATTCACCCCTCCACTTT.

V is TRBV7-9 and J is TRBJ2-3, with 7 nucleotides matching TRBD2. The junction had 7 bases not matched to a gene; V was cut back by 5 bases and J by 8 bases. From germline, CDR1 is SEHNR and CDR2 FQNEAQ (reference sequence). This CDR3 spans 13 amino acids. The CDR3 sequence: CASSASGGPTQYF. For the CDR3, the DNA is TGTGCCAGCAGCGCTAGCGGCGGACCTACGCAGTATTTT.

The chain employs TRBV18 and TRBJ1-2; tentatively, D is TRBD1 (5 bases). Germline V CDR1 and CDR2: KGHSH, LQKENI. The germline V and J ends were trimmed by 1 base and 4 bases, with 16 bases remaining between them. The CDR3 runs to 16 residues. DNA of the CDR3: TGTGCCAGCTCACCACGACAGAGTTACGACAGCTATGGCTACACCTTC. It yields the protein CASSPRQSYDSYGYTF. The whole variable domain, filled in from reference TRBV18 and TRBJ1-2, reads NAGVMQNPRHLVRRRGQEARLRCSPMKGHSHVYWYRQLPEEGLKFMVYLQKENIIDESGMPKERFSAEFPKEGPSILRIQQVVRGDSAAYFCASSPRQSYDSYGYTFGSGTRLTVV.

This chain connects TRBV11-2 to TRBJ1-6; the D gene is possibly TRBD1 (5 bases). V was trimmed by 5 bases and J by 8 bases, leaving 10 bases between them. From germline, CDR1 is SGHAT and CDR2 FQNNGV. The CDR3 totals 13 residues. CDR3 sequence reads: CASSPLRDSPLHF. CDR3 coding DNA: TGTGCCAGCAGCCCTCTCAGGGATTCACCCCTCCACTTT.

The CDR3 DNA reads as TGTGCCAGCAGCTCATCCGTTGGGCTAGCGGGGAACAATGAGCAGTTCTTC. This codes for CASSSSVGLAGNNEQFF. The chain carries TRBV11-2 and TRBJ2-1; TRBD2 agrees at 9 bases. Germline V gene lookup returns CDR1 SGHAT and CDR2 FQNNGV. V lost 4 bases and J lost 5; bases outside the gene matches: 12. The CDR3 contains 17 residues.

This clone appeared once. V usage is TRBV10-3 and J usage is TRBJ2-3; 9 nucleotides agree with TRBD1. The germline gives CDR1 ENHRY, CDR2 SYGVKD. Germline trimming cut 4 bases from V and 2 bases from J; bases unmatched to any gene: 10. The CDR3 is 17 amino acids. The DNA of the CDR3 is TGTGCCATCAGTGTGGGGGTAGGGACAGGGCCCACAGATACGCAGTATTTT. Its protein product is CAISVGVGTGPTDTQYF.

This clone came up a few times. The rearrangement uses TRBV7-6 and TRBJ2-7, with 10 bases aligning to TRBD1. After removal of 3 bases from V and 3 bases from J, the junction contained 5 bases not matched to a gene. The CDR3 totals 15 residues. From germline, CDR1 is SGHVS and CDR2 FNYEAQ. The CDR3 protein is CASSFSDRGDYEQYF. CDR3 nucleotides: TGTGCCAGCAGCTTTTCGGACAGGGGGGACTACGAGCAGTACTTC.

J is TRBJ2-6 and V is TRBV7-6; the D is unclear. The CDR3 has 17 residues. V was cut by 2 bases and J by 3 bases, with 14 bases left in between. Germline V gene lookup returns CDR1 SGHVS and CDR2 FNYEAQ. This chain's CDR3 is CASSLLPPGNGANVLTF. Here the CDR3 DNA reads TGTGCCAGCAGCTTACTACCCCCTGGTAATGGGGCCAACGTCCTGACTTTC. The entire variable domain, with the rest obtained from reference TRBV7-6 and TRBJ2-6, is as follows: GAGVSQSPRYKVTKRGQDVALRCDPISGHVSLYWYRQALGQGPEFLTYFNYEAQQDKSGLPNDRFSAERPEGSISTLTIQRTEQRDSAMYRCASSLLPPGNGANVLTFGAGSRLTVL.

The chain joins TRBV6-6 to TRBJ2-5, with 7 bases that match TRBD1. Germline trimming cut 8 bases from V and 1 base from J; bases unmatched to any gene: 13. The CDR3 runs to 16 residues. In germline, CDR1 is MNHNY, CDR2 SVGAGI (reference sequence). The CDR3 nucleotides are TGTGCCAGCGATAGCCAGGGGTACAGGGGCCAAGAGACCCAGTACTTC. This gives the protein CASDSQGYRGQETQYF.

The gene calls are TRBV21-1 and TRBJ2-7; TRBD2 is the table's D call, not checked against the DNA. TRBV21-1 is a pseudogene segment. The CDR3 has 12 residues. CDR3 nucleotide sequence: TGTGCCAGCATCACGGTACGGTACGAGCAGTACTTC. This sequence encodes CASITVRYEQYF.

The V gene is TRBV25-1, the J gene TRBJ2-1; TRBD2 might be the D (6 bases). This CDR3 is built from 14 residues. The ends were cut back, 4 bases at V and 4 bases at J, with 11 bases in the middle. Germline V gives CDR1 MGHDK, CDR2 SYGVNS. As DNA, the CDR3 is TGTGCCAGCAGTGGGGCAGGGAGGTACAATGAGCAGTTCTTC. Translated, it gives CASSGAGRYNEQFF.

CDR3 loop: CASSQGSRRTGELFF. The DNA of the CDR3 is TGCGCCAGCAGCCAAGGGTCTCGGAGGACCGGGGAGCTGTTTTTT. The chain combines TRBV4-1 with TRBJ2-2, with D maybe TRBD2 (5 bases). Germline CDR1 and CDR2: MGHRA and YSYEKL. CDR3 size: 15 residues. Deletions cut 1 base from V and 5 bases from J, with 11 bases between.

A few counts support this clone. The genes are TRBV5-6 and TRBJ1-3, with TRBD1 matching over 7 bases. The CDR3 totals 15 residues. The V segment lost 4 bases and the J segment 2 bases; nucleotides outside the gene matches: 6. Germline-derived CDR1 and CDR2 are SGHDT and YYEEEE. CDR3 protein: CASSPTGTAGNTIYF. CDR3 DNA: TGTGCCAGCAGCCCGACTGGGACAGCTGGAAACACCATATATTTT. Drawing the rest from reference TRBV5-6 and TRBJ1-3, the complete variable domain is DAGVTQSPTHLIKTRGQQVTLRCSPKSGHDTVSWYQQALGQGPQFIFQYYEEEERQRGNFPDRFSGHQFPNYSSELNVNALLLGDSALYLCASSPTGTAGNTIYFGEGSWLTVV.

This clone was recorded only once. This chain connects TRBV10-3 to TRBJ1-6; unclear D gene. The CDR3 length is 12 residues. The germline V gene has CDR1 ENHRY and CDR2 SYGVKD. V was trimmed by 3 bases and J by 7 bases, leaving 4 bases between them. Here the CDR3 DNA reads TGTGCCATCAGTGACGGGAATTCACCCCTCCACTTT. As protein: CAISDGNSPLHF.

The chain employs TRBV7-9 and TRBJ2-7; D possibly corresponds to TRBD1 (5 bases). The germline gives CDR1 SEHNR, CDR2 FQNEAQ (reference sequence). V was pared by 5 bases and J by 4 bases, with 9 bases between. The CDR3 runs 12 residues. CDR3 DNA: TGTGCCAGCAGCCAAACAGGTTACGAGCAGTACTTC. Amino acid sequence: CASSQTGYEQYF.

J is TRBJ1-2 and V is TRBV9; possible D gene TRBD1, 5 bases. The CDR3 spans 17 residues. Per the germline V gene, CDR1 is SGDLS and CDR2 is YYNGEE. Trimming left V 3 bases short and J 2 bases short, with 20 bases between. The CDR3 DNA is TGTGCCAGCAGCGATTCCACGGCTAGGGGTACCAACTATGGCTACACCTTC. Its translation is CASSDSTARGTNYGYTF.

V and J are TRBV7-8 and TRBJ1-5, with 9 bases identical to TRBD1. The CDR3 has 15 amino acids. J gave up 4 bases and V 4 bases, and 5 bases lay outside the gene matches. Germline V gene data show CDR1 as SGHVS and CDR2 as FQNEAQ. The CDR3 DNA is TGTGCCAGCAGCTCCGGGACAGGGTATAATCAGCCCCAGCATTTT. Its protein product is CASSSGTGYNQPQHF.

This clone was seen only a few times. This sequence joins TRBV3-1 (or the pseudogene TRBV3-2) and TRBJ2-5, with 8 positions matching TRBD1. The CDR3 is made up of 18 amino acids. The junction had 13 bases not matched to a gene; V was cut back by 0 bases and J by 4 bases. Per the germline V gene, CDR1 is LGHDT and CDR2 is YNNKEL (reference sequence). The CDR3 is CASSQDRRAQGVGETQYF. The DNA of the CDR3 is TGTGCCAGCAGCCAAGATAGACGAGCACAGGGGGTAGGAGAGACCCAGTACTTC.

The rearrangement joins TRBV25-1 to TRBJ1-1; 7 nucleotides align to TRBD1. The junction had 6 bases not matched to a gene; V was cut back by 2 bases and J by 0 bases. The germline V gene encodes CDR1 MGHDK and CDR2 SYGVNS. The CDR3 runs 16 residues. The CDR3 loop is CASSEGGQPMNTEAFF. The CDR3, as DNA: TGTGCCAGCAGTGAAGGGGGACAGCCCATGAACACTGAAGCTTTCTTT.

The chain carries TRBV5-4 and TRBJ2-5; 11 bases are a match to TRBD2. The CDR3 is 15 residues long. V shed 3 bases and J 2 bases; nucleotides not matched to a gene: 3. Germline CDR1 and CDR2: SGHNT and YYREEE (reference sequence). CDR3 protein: CASSSSGGLQETQYF. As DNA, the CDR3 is TGTGCCAGCAGCTCTAGCGGGGGGCTTCAAGAGACCCAGTACTTC.

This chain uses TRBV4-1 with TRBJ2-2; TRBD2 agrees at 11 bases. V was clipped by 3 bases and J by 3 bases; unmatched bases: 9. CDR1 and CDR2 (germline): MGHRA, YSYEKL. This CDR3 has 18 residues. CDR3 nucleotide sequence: TGCGCCAGCAGCCATCTAGCGGGGGGCCGCTTTGACACCGGGGAGCTGTTTTTT. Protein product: CASSHLAGGRFDTGELFF.

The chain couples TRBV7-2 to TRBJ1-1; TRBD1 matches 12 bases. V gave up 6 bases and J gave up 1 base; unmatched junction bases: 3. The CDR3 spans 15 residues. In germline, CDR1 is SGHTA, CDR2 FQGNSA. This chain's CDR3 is CASSGTGGSNTEAFF. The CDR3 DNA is TGTGCCAGCAGTGGGACAGGGGGCTCGAACACTGAAGCTTTCTTT.